This record covers a single T cell receptor beta chain. Antigen specificity is unknown. Treatment defined: about 20 received Ad26.COV2.S at low or high dose, single or two shots; roughly five received placebo; per-sample allocation not given. Samples analyzed were those drawn on day 63 after the first vaccine or placebo injection. This person who donated was an adult of 18-55 years in Boston. Libraries were prepared by immunoSEQ multiplex PCR; TCRdb keeps only in-frame clonotypes and omits some of them. The sample lists about 480,000 clones, around nine tenths occurring once. Germline lookup yields CDR1 SNHLY and CDR2 FYNNEI. V lost 8 bases and J lost 2, with 6 bases in between. This CDR3 is 12 amino acids long. The entry originates in a study of Ad26.COV2.S vaccination and SARS-CoV-2 variants. About the study: The donor participated in the COV1001 trial, in its Ad26.COV2.S arm. Intramuscular Ad26.COV2.S at 5x10^10 or 1x10^11 viral particles.

Findings and caveats of the study: Non-spike TCR breadth was similar in vaccine and placebo recipients.

The TCR comes from a person between 18 and 59 years old who received the Ad26.COV2.S COVID-19 vaccine or a placebo. Sequences were derived from peripheral blood, sampled in a trial of Ad26.COV2.S vaccine versus placebo. The J gene is TRBJ1-4, the V gene TRBV2; no clear D gene. CDR3 bases: TGTGCCAGCGAAAACACTAATGAAAAACTGTTTTTT. It is translated as CASENTNEKLFF.